The 27 T cell receptor beta chains below were found in one sample sequenced in a study of blood T cell repertoires in COVID-19. TCRdb's copy holds only in-frame clones and misses some; the assay was immunoSEQ multiplex PCR. The sample includes roughly 69,000 clones, around 80% of them seen just once. The sample taken for sequencing was peripheral blood. The receptors were gathered from a man between 60 and 75 years old with COVID-19, enrolled during active disease.

The gene calls are TRBV29-1 and TRBJ2-1, with 8 nucleotides matching TRBD2. The V segment lost 7 bases and the J segment 6 bases; nucleotides outside the gene matches: 14. The CDR3 consists of 15 residues. Germline-derived CDR1 and CDR2 are SQVTM and ANQGSEA. CDR3: CSGVVSGGLGNEQFF. The CDR3 DNA reads TGCAGCGGGGTAGTTTCGGGGGGACTAGGCAATGAGCAGTTCTTC.

The chain is built from TRBV28 and TRBJ1-1; D is ambiguous. The CDR3 runs 12 residues. Trimming stripped 6 bases from V and 0 bases from J, with 5 bases between. Looked up from germline, CDR1 is MDHEN and CDR2 is SYDVKM. CDR3 in amino acids: CASRPMNTEAFF. The CDR3 DNA reads TGTGCCAGCAGGCCTATGAACACTGAAGCTTTCTTT.

This chain connects TRBV9 to TRBJ1-3; the D is unclear. The CDR3 has 13 amino acids. V was pared by 0 bases and J by 11 bases, with 12 bases between. CDR1 and CDR2 (germline): SGDLS, YYNGEE. The CDR3 sequence: CASSVETAGAIYF. As DNA, the CDR3 is TGTGCCAGCAGCGTAGAAACGGCCGGAGCCATATATTTT.

The CDR3 loop reads CASSPGGGTGGKNEQFF. DNA of the CDR3: TGTGCCAGTAGTCCTGGTGGCGGGACAGGGGGTAAAAATGAGCAGTTCTTC. The V call is TRBV19, the J call TRBJ2-1; 11 bases are a match to TRBD1. In germline, CDR1 is LNHDA, CDR2 SQIVND (reference sequence). With V trimmed by 5 bases and J by 7 bases, 13 bases remained unmatched. The CDR3 spans 17 residues.

This clone was found once. CDR3 nucleotide sequence: TGTGCCAGCAGTACTAGCGGGGCGGGTACGCAGTATTTT. It is translated as CASSTSGAGTQYF. This rearrangement joins TRBV6-2 or TRBV6-3 to TRBJ2-3; 10 nucleotides match TRBD2. V shed 5 bases and J 8 bases; nucleotides not matched to a gene: 4. The germline V gene has CDR1 MNHEY and CDR2 SVGEGT. The CDR3 totals 13 residues.

This clone has just a few counts. The chain combines TRBV10-3 with TRBJ2-7; 11 bases map to TRBD2. The germline V gene has CDR1 ENHRY and CDR2 SYGVKD. The CDR3 consists of 14 residues. With V trimmed by 4 bases and J by 3 bases, 2 bases remained unmatched. DNA of the CDR3: TGTGCCATCAGTGTTCTAGCGGGGGGCTACGAGCAGTACTTC. Translation: CAISVLAGGYEQYF.

This clone was picked up a small number of times. The gene calls are TRBV5-1 and TRBJ1-2; 7 bases match TRBD1. This CDR3 has 15 amino acids. V was clipped by 0 bases and J by 7 bases; unmatched bases: 9. The V gene's germline CDR1 is SGHRS and CDR2 YFSETQ. The CDR3 DNA reads as TGCGCCAGCAGCTTGGTCACTCTGGGGGACAGTGGCTACACCTTC. It codes for CASSLVTLGDSGYTF.

The DNA of the CDR3 is TGTGCCAGTAGCTCGGACAGGGTGGAAGGCTACACCTTC. It encodes CASSSDRVEGYTF. The rearrangement uses TRBV19 and TRBJ1-2; 8 positions agree with TRBD1. CDR1 is LNHDA, CDR2 SQIVND, per germline (reference sequence). With V trimmed by 6 bases and J by 8 bases, 8 bases remained unmatched. The CDR3 sequence is 13 residues long. Together with reference TRBV19 and TRBJ1-2, the CDR3 gives the full variable domain: DGGITQSPKYLFRKEGQNVTLSCEQNLNHDAMYWYRQDPGQGLRLIYYSQIVNDFQKGDIAEGYSVSREKKESFPLTVTSAQKNPTAFYLCASSSDRVEGYTFGSGTRLTVV.

The chain couples TRBV5-4 to TRBJ1-2; 11 nucleotides match TRBD1. Trimming cost V 2 bases and J 4 bases; bases outside gene matches: 4. Germline CDR1 and CDR2: SGHNT and YYREEE (reference sequence). The CDR3 has 15 residues. The CDR3 loop reads CASSFAGTGGYGYTF. Here the CDR3 DNA reads TGTGCCAGCAGCTTTGCCGGGACAGGGGGCTATGGCTACACCTTC.

The V and J genes are TRBV5-4 and TRBJ1-1, with D uncertain. From germline, CDR1 is SGHNT and CDR2 YYREEE (reference sequence). The CDR3 consists of 14 residues. Deletions cut 3 bases from V and 3 bases from J, with 12 bases between. CDR3 bases: TGTGCCAGCAGCTGGAGGGAAGGGTACACTGAAGCTTTCTTT. Translated, it gives CASSWREGYTEAFF. Full variable domain (remainder filled in from reference TRBV5-4 and TRBJ1-1): ETGVTQSPTHLIKTRGQQVTLRCSSQSGHNTVSWYQQALGQGPQFIFQYYREEENGRGNFPPRFSGLQFPNYSSELNVNALELDDSALYLCASSWREGYTEAFFGQGTRLTVV.

V and J are TRBV18 and TRBJ1-2, with 8 bases lining up with TRBD1. Trimming at V came to 6 bases and at J to 5 bases, leaving 8 bases not matched to a gene. The CDR3 loop spans 14 amino acids. CDR1 and CDR2 (germline): KGHSH, LQKENI. In DNA form, the CDR3 reads TGTGCCAGCTCGGGCGCCGGGACAGGTTATGGCTACACCTTC. It translates to CASSGAGTGYGYTF. Complete variable domain (other parts from reference TRBV18 and TRBJ1-2): NAGVMQNPRHLVRRRGQEARLRCSPMKGHSHVYWYRQLPEEGLKFMVYLQKENIIDESGMPKERFSAEFPKEGPSILRIQQVVRGDSAAYFCASSGAGTGYGYTFGSGTRLTVV.

This clone has only one observation. The chain is built from TRBV3-1 (or the pseudogene TRBV3-2) and TRBJ2-1, with 9 bases fitting TRBD2. Germline values: CDR1 LGHDT, CDR2 YNNKEL (reference sequence). V was pared by 1 base and J by 9 bases, with 7 bases of the junction left unmatched. The CDR3 extends over 15 amino acids. The CDR3 reads CASSQVAGAAGEQFF. In DNA form, the CDR3 reads TGTGCCAGCAGCCAAGTAGCGGGAGCCGCCGGTGAGCAGTTCTTC.

This chain links TRBV13 with TRBJ1-3; possible D gene TRBD1, 5 bases. Per germline, CDR1 PRHDT and CDR2 FYEKMQ (reference sequence). The CDR3 length is 14 residues. V shed 2 bases and J shed 0 bases, with 5 bases lying between them. CDR3 nucleotides: TGTGCCAGCAGCTTACAGGGCTCTGGAAACACCATATATTTT. It specifies CASSLQGSGNTIYF.

The J gene is TRBJ2-5, the V gene TRBV5-1; 7 nucleotides agree with TRBD1. Germline CDR1 reads SGHRS; CDR2 reads YFSETQ. This CDR3 region has 12 residues. J was trimmed by 1 base and V by 7 bases; bases with no gene match: 1. Written as DNA, the CDR3 is TGCGCCAGCCGGGACAGCCAAGAGACCCAGTACTTC. Its translation is CASRDSQETQYF.

CDR3 sequence reads: CASSQDSVAGVSGYTF. Written as DNA, the CDR3 is TGTGCCAGCAGCCAAGATTCGGTTGCGGGGGTATCTGGCTACACCTTC. The chain couples TRBV4-2 to TRBJ1-2; D possibly corresponds to TRBD1 (5 bases). Germline CDR1 LGHNA, CDR2 YNFKEQ. The V gene lost 0 bases and the J gene lost 7 bases, with 18 bases spanning the gap. This CDR3 has 16 residues.

V gene TRBV3-1 (or the pseudogene TRBV3-2) combines with J gene TRBJ2-3, with unresolved D. Germline values: CDR1 LGHDT, CDR2 YNNKEL (reference sequence). The CDR3 runs to 11 residues. With 2 bases removed from V and 8 bases from J, the gap between germline ends came to 5 bases. The DNA for the CDR3 is TGTGCCAGCAGCCAAAGCTCTACGCAGTATTTT. Translation gives CASSQSSTQYF.

The chain employs TRBV28 and TRBJ1-5; D possibly corresponds to TRBD1 (6 bases). V was cut by 7 bases and J by 0 bases, with 28 bases left in between. Per germline, CDR1 MDHEN and CDR2 SYDVKM. The CDR3 extends over 20 amino acids. The CDR3, as DNA: TGTGCCAGCACCACCTTTCGAAGGGACACGATACAGAATAGCAATCAGCCCCAGCATTTT. Translating it yields CASTTFRRDTIQNSNQPQHF. The full variable domain, rest sourced from reference TRBV28 and TRBJ1-5, is DVKVTQSSRYLVKRTGEKVFLECVQDMDHENMFWYRQDPGLGLRLIYFSYDVKMKEKGDIPEGYSVSREKKERFSLILESASTNQTSMYLCASTTFRRDTIQNSNQPQHFGDGTRLSIL.

CDR3 loop: CASSPRQPYNSPLHF. The CDR3 DNA reads TGTGCCAGTAGTCCTAGACAGCCTTATAATTCACCCCTCCACTTT. V and J are TRBV19 and TRBJ1-6; D may be TRBD1 (5 bases). The germline CDR1 and CDR2 sequences are LNHDA and SQIVND (reference sequence). CDR3 length: 15 residues. Trimming took off 5 bases at V and 4 bases at J, with 12 bases between the two ends.

V and J are TRBV19 and TRBJ2-3, with D possibly matching TRBD2 (6 bases). V shed 9 bases and J shed 4 bases, with 14 bases lying between them. This CDR3 has 13 amino acids. Per germline, CDR1 LNHDA and CDR2 SQIVND (reference sequence). In DNA, the CDR3 is TGTGCCAGCCGGGTAGGAGGGTCAGATACGCAGTATTTT. Its translation is CASRVGGSDTQYF.

This chain links TRBV18 with TRBJ2-5, with a possible D match to TRBD2 (7 bases). This CDR3 is 14 amino acids long. Between the trimmed V and J ends, which lost 4 bases and 4 bases, there was a span of 13 bases. The V gene's germline CDR1 is KGHSH and CDR2 LQKENI. CDR3 DNA: TGTGCCAGCTCACGCCGAGGGGGGGGAGAGACCCAGTACTTC. It codes for CASSRRGGGETQYF.

The chain joins TRBV5-1 to TRBJ2-1; 7 bases are shared with TRBD1. CDR1 is SGHRS and CDR2 is YFSETQ in the germline V gene. This CDR3 spans 15 amino acids. V lost 5 bases and J lost 8; bases outside the gene matches: 13. The CDR3 DNA reads as TGCGCCAGCAGGCCAGGGGGACGTCTTATGGATGAGCAGTTCTTC. It is translated as CASRPGGRLMDEQFF.

The rearrangement links TRBV10-3 to TRBJ2-6; D possibly corresponds to TRBD1 (5 bases). The CDR3 spans 17 residues. CDR1 is ENHRY, CDR2 SYGVKD, per germline. Trimming took off 3 bases at V and 0 bases at J, with 12 bases between the two ends. The CDR3 region has the DNA TGTGCCATCAGTGACCCTAAGACAGTCTCTGGGGCCAACGTCCTGACTTTC. Translating it yields CAISDPKTVSGANVLTF.

The chain combines TRBV6-1 with TRBJ1-2; 7 nucleotides line up with TRBD1. The CDR3 extends over 13 amino acids. Germline-derived CDR1 and CDR2 are MNHNS and SASEGT. Trimming removed 2 bases from V and 8 bases from J; junction bases left unmatched: 5. The chain's CDR3 is CASSERDSSGYTF. The CDR3 DNA reads TGTGCCAGCAGTGAAAGGGACAGTTCGGGCTACACCTTC.

The chain uses TRBV7-9 and TRBJ2-2, with 8 bases fitting TRBD1. V was clipped by 3 bases and J by 3 bases; unmatched bases: 0. Germline V gives CDR1 SEHNR, CDR2 FQNEAQ (reference sequence). This CDR3 has 14 residues. The CDR3 bases are TGTGCCAGCAGCTTGGACAGGGACACCGGGGAGCTGTTTTTT. It is translated as CASSLDRDTGELFF.

The chain has TRBV29-1 and TRBJ2-3; 10 nucleotides match TRBD1. The V gene's germline CDR1 is SQVTM and CDR2 ANQGSEA. CDR3 length: 14 amino acids. V dropped 7 bases and J dropped 5; count of bases not matched to a gene: 9. This CDR3 reads CSAHPGQGKDTQYF. DNA for the CDR3: TGCAGCGCTCACCCGGGACAGGGGAAAGATACGCAGTATTTT.

The chain employs TRBV5-1 and TRBJ2-5; TRBD2 aligns across 14 bases. J lost 4 bases, V lost 2 bases, and 1 base had no gene match. CDR3 length: 15 residues. Germline values: CDR1 SGHRS, CDR2 YFSETQ. The CDR3 sequence is CASSFGTSGGETQYF. The DNA for the CDR3 is TGCGCCAGCAGCTTCGGGACTAGCGGGGGAGAGACCCAGTACTTC.

This chain links TRBV9 with TRBJ1-1; 8 nucleotides agree with TRBD1. Per the germline V gene, CDR1 is SGDLS and CDR2 is YYNGEE. CDR3 size: 18 residues. V lost 0 bases, J lost 3 bases, and 13 bases stayed unmatched. CDR3 nucleotide sequence: TGTGCCAGCAGCGTAGCTGGAAGAGGACAGGGAGGGTACACTGAAGCTTTCTTT. Translation gives CASSVAGRGQGGYTEAFF.